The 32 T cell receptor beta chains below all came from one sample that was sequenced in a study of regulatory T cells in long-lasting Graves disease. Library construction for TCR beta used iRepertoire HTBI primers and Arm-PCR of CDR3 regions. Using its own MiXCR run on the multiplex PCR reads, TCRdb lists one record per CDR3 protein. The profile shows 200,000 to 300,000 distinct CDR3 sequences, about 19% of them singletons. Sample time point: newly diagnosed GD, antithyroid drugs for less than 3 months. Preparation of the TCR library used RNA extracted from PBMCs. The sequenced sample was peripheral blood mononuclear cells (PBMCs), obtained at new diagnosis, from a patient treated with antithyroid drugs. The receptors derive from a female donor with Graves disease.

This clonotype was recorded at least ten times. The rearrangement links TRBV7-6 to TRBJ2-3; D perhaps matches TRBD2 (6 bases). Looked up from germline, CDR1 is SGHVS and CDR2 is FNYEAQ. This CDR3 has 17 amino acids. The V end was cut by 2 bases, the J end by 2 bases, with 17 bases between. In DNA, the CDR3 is TGTGCCAGCAGCTTAAGGGGTGGTGCGGGGTTCACAGATACGCAGTATTTT. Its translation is CASSLRGGAGFTDTQYF.

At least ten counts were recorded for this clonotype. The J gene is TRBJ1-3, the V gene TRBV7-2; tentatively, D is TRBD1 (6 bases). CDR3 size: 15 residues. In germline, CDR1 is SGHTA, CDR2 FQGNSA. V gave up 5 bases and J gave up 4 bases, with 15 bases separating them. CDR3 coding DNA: TGTGCCAGCAGCCCCACAGGGTCGTCGGGAAACACCATATATTTT. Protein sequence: CASSPTGSSGNTIYF.

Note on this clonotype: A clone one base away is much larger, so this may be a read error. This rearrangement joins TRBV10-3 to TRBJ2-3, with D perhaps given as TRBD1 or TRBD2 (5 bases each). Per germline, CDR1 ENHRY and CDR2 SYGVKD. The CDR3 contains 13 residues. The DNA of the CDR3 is TGTGCCATCAGTACGACGGGGCCAGATACGCAGTGTTTT. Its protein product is CAISTTGPDTQCF.

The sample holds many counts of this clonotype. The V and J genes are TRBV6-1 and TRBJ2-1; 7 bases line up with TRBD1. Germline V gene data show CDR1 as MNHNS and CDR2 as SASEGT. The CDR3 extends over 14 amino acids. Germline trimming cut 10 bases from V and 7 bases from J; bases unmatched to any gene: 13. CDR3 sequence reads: CAIRRTGGKNEQFF. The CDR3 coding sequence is TGTGCCATCCGACGGACAGGTGGTAAGAATGAGCAGTTCTTC.

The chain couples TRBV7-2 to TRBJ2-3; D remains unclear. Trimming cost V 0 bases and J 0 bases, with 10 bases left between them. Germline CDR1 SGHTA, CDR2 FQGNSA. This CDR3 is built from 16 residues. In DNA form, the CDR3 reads TGTGCCAGCAGCTTAGCGTTGTTAGTAAGCACAGATACGCAGTATTTT. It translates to CASSLALLVSTDTQYF.

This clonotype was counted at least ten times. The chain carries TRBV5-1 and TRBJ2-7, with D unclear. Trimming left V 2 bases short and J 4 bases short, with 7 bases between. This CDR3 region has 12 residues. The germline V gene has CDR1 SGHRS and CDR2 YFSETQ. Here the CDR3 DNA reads TGCGCCAGCAGCTTAGAAGATTACGAGCAGTACTTC. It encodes CASSLEDYEQYF.

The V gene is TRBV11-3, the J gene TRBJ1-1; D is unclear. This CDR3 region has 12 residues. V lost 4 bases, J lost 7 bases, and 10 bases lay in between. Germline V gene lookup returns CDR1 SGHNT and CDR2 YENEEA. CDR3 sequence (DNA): TGTGCCAGCAGCTGGACGGTGGTTGAAGCTTTCTTT. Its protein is CASSWTVVEAFF.

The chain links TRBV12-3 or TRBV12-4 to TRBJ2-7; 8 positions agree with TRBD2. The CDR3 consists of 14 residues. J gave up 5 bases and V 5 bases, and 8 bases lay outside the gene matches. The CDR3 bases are TGTGCCAGCAGTCGACGGGAGGGAAAGGACGAGCAGTACTTC. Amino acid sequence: CASSRREGKDEQYF.

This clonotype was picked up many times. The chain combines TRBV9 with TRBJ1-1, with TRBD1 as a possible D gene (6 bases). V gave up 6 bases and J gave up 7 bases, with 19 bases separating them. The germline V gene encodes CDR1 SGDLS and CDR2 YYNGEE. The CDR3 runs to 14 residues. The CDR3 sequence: CASTVGGAGGEAFF. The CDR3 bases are TGTGCCAGCACCGTTGGGGGGGCCGGTGGTGAAGCTTTCTTT.

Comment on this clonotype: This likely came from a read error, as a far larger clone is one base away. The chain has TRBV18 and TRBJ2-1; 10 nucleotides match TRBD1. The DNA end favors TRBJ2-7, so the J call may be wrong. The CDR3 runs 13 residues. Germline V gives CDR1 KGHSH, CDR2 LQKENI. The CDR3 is CASSPGTGVEQYF. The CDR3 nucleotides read TGTGCCAGCTCACCCGGGACAGGGGTCGAGCAGTACTTC.

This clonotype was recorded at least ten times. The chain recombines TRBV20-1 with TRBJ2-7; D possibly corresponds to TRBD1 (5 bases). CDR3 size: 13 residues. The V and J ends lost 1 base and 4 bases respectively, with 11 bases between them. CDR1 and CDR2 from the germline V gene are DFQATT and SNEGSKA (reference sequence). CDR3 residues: CSARARTTYEQYF. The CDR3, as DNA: TGCAGTGCTAGAGCGCGGACAACATACGAGCAGTACTTC.

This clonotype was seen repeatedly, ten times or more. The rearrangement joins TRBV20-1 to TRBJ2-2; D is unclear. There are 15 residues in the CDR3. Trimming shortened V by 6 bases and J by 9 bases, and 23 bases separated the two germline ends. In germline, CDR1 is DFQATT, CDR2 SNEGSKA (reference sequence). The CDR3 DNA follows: TGCAGTGCGAGAACCGAAGGCGCACAGCCCTGGGAGCTGTTTTTT. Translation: CSARTEGAQPWELFF.

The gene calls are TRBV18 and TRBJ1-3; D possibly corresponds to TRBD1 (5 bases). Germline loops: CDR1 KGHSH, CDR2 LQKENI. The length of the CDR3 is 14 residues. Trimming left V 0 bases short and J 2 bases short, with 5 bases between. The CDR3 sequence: CASSPPGAGNTIYF. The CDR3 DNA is TGTGCCAGCTCACCACCGGGGGCTGGAAACACCATATATTTT.

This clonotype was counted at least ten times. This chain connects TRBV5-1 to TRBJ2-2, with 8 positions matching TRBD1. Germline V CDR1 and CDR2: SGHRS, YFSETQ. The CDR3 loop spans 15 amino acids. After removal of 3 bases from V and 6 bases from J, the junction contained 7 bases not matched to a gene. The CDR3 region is CASSSDRVASGELFF. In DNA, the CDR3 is TGCGCCAGCAGCTCGGACAGGGTGGCGTCCGGGGAGCTGTTTTTT.

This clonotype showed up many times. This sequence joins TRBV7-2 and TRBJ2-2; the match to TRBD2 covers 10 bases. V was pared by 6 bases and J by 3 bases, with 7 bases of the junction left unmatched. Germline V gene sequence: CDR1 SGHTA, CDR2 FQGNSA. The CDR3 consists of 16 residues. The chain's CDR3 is CASSQSGGAYTGELFF. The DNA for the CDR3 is TGTGCCAGCAGTCAAAGCGGGGGGGCGTACACCGGGGAGCTGTTTTTT.

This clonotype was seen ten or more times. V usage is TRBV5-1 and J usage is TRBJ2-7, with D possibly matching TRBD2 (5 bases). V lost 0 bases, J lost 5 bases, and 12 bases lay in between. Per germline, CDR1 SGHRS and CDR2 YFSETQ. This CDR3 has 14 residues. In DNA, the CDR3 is TGCGCCAGCAGCTTGGTTCGGGGTGCGGACGAGCAGTACTTC. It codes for CASSLVRGADEQYF.

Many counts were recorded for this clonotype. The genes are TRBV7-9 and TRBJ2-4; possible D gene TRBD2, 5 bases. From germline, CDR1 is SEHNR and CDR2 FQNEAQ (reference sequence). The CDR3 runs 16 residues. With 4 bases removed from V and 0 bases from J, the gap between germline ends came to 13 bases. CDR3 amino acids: CASSSLLDLAKNIQYF. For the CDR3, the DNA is TGTGCCAGCAGCTCCCTCCTGGACTTAGCCAAAAACATTCAGTACTTC.

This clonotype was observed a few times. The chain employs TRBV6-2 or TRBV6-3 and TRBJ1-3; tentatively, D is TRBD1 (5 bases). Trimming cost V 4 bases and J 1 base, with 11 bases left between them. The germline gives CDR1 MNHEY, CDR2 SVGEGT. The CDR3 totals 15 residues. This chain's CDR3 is CASSSRRESGNTIYF. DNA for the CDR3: TGTGCCAGCAGTTCCCGCAGGGAATCTGGAAACACCATATATTTT.

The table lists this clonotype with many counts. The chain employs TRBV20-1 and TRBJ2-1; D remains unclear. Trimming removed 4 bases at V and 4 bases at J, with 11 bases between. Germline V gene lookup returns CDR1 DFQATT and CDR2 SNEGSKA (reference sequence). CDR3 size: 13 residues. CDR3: CSAKRALYNEQFF. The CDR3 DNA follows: TGCAGTGCTAAACGGGCCCTATACAATGAGCAGTTCTTC.

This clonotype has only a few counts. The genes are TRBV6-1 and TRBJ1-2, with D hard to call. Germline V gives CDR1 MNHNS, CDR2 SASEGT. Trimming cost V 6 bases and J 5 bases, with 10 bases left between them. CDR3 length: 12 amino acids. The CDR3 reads CASRGRRYGYTF. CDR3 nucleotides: TGTGCCAGCAGGGGTAGACGGTATGGCTACACCTTC.

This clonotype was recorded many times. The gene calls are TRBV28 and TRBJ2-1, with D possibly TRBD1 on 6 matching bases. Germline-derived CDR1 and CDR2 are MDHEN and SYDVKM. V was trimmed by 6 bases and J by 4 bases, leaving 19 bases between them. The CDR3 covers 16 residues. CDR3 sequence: CASSSYGGQFYNEQFF. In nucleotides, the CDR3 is TGTGCCAGCAGCTCCTATGGCGGACAGTTTTACAATGAGCAGTTCTTC.

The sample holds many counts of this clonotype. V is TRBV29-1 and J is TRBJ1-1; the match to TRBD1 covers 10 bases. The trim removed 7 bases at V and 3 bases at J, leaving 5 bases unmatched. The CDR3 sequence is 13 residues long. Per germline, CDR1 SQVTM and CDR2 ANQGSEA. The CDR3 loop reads CSAPGTGDTEAFF. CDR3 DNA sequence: TGCAGCGCCCCAGGGACAGGGGACACTGAAGCTTTCTTT.

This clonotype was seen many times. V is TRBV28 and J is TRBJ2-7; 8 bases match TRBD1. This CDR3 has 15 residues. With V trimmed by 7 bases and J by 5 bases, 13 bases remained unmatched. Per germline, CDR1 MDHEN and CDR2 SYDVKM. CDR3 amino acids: CASISIRTGRNEQYF. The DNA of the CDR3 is TGTGCCAGCATCTCTATCCGGACAGGGAGGAACGAGCAGTACTTC.

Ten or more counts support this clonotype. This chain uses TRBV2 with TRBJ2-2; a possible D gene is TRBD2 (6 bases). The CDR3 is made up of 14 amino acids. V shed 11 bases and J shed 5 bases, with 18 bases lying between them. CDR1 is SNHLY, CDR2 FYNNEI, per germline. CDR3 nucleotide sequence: TGTGCCTCCTCGAGGAGGGGAGGTACCGGGGAGCTGTTTTTT. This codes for CASSRRGGTGELFF.

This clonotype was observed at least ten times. The CDR3 here is CASSSKVADDSSYNEQFF. DNA for the CDR3: TGTGCCAGCAGTAGTAAGGTAGCGGACGATAGCTCCTACAATGAGCAGTTCTTC. This sequence joins TRBV25-1 and TRBJ2-1, with D maybe TRBD2 (6 bases). The length of the CDR3 is 18 residues. Trimming removed 5 bases at V and 0 bases at J, with 20 bases between. Germline CDR1 is MGHDK and CDR2 is SYGVNS.

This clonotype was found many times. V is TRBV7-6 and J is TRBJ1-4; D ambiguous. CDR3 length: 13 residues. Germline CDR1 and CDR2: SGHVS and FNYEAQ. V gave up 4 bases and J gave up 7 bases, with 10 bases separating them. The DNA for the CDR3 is TGTGCCAGCAGCTCCTATGAGGCTGAAAAACTGTTTTTT. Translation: CASSSYEAEKLFF.

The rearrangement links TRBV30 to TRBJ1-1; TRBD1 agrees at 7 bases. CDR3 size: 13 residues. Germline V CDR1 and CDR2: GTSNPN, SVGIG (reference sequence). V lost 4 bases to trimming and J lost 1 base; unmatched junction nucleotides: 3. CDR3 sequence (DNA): TGTGCCTGGAAGAGGGACAGGAACACTGAAGCTTTCTTT. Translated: CAWKRDRNTEAFF. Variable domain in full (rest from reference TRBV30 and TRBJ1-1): SQTIHQWPATLVQPVGSPLSLECTVEGTSNPNLYWYRQAAGRGLQLLFYSVGIGQISSEVPQNLSASRPQDRQFILSSKKLLLSDSGFYLCAWKRDRNTEAFFGQGTRLTVV.

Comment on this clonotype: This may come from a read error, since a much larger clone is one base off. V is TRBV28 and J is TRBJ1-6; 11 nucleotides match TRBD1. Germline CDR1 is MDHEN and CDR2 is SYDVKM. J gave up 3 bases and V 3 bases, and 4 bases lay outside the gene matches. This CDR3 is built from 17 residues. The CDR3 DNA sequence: TGTGCCAGCAGTTTTCGGGACAGGGGGATCTATAATTCACCCCTCCACTTT. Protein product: CASSFRDRGIYNSPLHF.

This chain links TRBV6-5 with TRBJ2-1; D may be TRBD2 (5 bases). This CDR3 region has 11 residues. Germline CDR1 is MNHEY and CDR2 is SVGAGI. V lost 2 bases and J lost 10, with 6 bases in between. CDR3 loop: CASSYEREQFF. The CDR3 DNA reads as TGTGCCAGCAGTTACGAGCGGGAGCAGTTCTTC.

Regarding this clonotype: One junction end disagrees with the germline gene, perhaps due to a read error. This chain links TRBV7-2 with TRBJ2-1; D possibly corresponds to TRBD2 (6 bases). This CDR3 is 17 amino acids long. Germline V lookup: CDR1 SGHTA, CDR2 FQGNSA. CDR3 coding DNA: TGTGCCAGCAGCAACCCATCGGGAGTCTCTTTCTACAATGAGCAGTCCTTC. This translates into CASSNPSGVSFYNEQSF.

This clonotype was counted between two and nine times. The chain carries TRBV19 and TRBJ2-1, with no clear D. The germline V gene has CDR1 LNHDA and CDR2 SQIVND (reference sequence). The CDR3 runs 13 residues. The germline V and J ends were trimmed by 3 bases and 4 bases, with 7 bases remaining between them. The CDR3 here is CASSIGLYNEQFF. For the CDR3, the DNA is TGTGCCAGTAGTATCGGTCTGTACAATGAGCAGTTCTTC.

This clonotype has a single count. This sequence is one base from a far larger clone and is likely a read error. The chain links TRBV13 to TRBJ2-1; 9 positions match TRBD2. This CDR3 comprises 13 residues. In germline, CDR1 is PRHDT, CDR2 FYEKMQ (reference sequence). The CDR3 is CASSAGGYNGQFF. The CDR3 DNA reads TGTGCCAGCAGCGCGGGGGGGTACAATGGGCAGTTCTTC.